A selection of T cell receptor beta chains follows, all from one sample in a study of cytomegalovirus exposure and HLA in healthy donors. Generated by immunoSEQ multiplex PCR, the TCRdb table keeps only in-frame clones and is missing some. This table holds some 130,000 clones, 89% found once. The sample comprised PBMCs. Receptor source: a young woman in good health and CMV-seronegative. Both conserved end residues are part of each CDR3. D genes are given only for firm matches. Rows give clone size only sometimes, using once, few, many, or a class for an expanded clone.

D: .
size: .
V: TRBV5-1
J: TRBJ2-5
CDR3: CASSAGNLGRGLETQYF
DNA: TGCGCCAGCAGCGCGGGAAACCTTGGGCGGGGGCTGGAGACCCAGTACTTC

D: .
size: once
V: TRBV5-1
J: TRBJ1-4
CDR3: CASSFGEKLFF
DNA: TGCGCCAGCAGCTTCGGGGAAAAACTGTTTTTT

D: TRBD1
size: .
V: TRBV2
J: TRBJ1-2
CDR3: CASSGQGANYGYTF
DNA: TGTGCCAGCAGTGGACAGGGGGCTAACTATGGCTACACCTTC

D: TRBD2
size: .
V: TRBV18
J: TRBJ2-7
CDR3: CASSPTSGGAREQYF
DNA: TGTGCCAGCTCACCGACTAGCGGGGGGGCTCGGGAGCAGTACTTC

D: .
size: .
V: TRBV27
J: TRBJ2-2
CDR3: CASSRIGDWPGELFF
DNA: TGTGCCAGCAGTCGCATCGGGGATTGGCCCGGGGAGCTGTTTTTT

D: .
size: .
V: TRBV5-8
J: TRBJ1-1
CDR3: CASSLGVQEQGLGTEAFF
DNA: TGTGCCAGCAGCTTGGGGGTACAAGAACAGGGCTTGGGCACTGAAGCTTTCTTT

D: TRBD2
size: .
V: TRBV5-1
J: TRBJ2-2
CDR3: CASGSLAGATGELFF
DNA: TGCGCCAGCGGAAGCTTAGCGGGGGCTACCGGGGAGCTGTTTTTT

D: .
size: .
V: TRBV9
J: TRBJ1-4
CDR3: CASSAGRGRDEKLFF
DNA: TGTGCCAGCAGCGCCGGGAGGGGGAGAGACGAAAAACTGTTTTTT

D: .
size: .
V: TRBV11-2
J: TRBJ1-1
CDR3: CASSLGNRDHTEAFF
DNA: TGTGCCAGCAGCTTAGGGAACAGGGACCACACTGAAGCTTTCTTT

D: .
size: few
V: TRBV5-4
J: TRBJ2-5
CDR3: CASSPGGGQETQYF
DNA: TGTGCCAGCAGCCCTGGGGGCGGACAAGAGACCCAGTACTTC

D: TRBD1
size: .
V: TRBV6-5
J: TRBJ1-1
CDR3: CASSYDRGRAFF
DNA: TGTGCCAGCAGTTACGACAGGGGCAGGGCTTTCTTT

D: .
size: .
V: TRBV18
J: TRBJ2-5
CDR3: CASSPQSRGYETQYF
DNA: TGTGCCAGCTCACCCCAAAGCAGGGGTTACGAGACCCAGTACTTC